This TCR beta chain was captured by sequencing in a study of blood T cell repertoires in COVID-19. This clone was seen only once. The germline gene is not matched at one end of the junction; a read error may be the cause. This CDR3 has 15 residues. From germline, CDR1 is SSHAT and CDR2 FNYEAQ (reference sequence). Using immunoSEQ multiplex PCR, the repertoire was profiled, and TCRdb retains in-frame clones only, with some absent. Seen here are 140,000 to 150,000 clones, more than 80% observed once, and the top ten hold approximately 4.5%. J is TRBJ1-3 and V is TRBV7-7; D is uncertain. The sample comprised PBMCs or T cells enriched from blood (not recorded which). The source of this sequence is a man in his fifties or sixties who had recovered from COVID-19. CDR3 DNA: TGTGCTAGCAGCTTAAACTCTAAAACTGGAAACACCATATATTTT. Translated: CASSLNSKTGNTIYF.